A single sample gave rise to the 13 T cell receptor beta chains below, sequenced in a study of cytomegalovirus exposure and HLA in healthy donors. A multiplex PCR was run with 60 Vbeta primers and 13 Jbeta primers. Sequencing was performed with immunoSEQ multiplex PCR; in TCRdb, only in-frame clones are kept and a portion is missing. The table lists 80,000 or so clones, more than 60% of them singletons. Source material: PBMCs. Every receptor here comes from a man aged 45-60 years in good health and CMV-seropositive.

The CDR3 protein is CASSLLAGGYTGELFF. The CDR3 DNA sequence: TGCGCCAGCAGCTTATTAGCGGGAGGGTACACCGGGGAGCTGTTTTTT. J is TRBJ2-2 and V is TRBV5-1, with TRBD2 matching 11 bases. Germline-derived CDR1 and CDR2 are SGHRS and YFSETQ. V lost 2 bases to trimming and J lost 3 bases; unmatched junction nucleotides: 3. The CDR3 sequence is 16 residues long.

J is TRBJ1-3 and V is TRBV27; D not resolved. This CDR3 region has 15 residues. The V gene lost 5 bases and the J gene lost 4 bases, with 15 bases spanning the gap. Germline assignment: CDR1 MNHEY and CDR2 SMNVEV (reference sequence). The CDR3 loop is CASSPRTPYGNTIYF. The CDR3 nucleotides are TGTGCCAGCAGTCCCCGGACTCCCTACGGAAACACCATATATTTT.

This chain uses TRBV7-9 with TRBJ2-2, with a possible D match to TRBD2 (5 bases). The CDR3 has 15 amino acids. The V and J ends lost 1 base and 5 bases respectively, with 11 bases between them. Germline lookup yields CDR1 SEHNR and CDR2 FQNEAQ (reference sequence). CDR3 amino acids: CASSLVRVDTGELFF. The CDR3 DNA sequence: TGTGCCAGCAGCTTAGTGCGGGTAGATACCGGGGAGCTGTTTTTT.

Judged by abundance, this clone is medium-sized. The rearrangement joins TRBV6-5 to TRBJ2-7; TRBD2 matches at 10 bases. CDR3 length: 15 residues. CDR1 is MNHEY and CDR2 is SVGAGI in the germline V gene. Trimming at V came to 6 bases and at J to 1 base, leaving 6 bases not matched to a gene. In nucleotides, the CDR3 is TGTGCCAGCAGATATGGGACTAGCGCGTCCTACGAGCAGTACTTC. Translated, it gives CASRYGTSASYEQYF.

This sequence joins TRBV29-1 and TRBJ1-3; D may be TRBD1 (6 bases). Germline V gene lookup returns CDR1 SQVTM and CDR2 ANQGSEA. The germline V and J ends were trimmed by 7 bases and 4 bases, with 14 bases remaining between them. The CDR3 length is 13 residues. The CDR3 DNA follows: TGCAGCGCCCGAGGGGGGGCGGGAAACACCATATATTTT. Its translation is CSARGGAGNTIYF.

This rearrangement joins TRBV11-1 to TRBJ1-6; unclear D gene. CDR3 size: 14 residues. V was clipped by 1 base and J by 7 bases, with 8 bases between them. Germline CDR1 reads SGHAT; CDR2 reads FQDESV (reference sequence). The CDR3: CASSLVPGNSPLHF. The CDR3 DNA is TGTGCCAGCAGCTTAGTTCCGGGGAATTCACCCCTCCACTTT.

This chain connects TRBV6-1 to TRBJ2-1, with a weak D call TRBD1 (6 bases). V was cut by 6 bases and J by 9 bases, with 18 bases left in between. The CDR3 covers 14 residues. Germline assignment: CDR1 MNHNS and CDR2 SASEGT. CDR3 in DNA: TGTGCCAGCAGACGCACCGGGAACAGGGCTGAGCAGTTCTTC. It codes for CASRRTGNRAEQFF.

CDR3 bases: TGTGCCAGCAGCTTAGCAGGGACACCGTCGGGCGGCTACACCTTC. This gives the protein CASSLAGTPSGGYTF. The chain is built from TRBV7-9 and TRBJ1-2, with D possibly being TRBD1 (6 bases). This CDR3 has 15 amino acids. The V end lost 0 bases, the J end lost 8 bases, and 16 bases lay between the germline ends. Germline V gene data show CDR1 as SEHNR and CDR2 as FQNEAQ (reference sequence).

This clone occurred a few times. The rearrangement joins TRBV28 to TRBJ2-5, with TRBD1 as a possible D gene (5 bases). CDR1 MDHEN and CDR2 SYDVKM come from the germline V gene. This CDR3 contains 13 residues. Trimming took 2 bases from V and 5 from J, leaving 9 bases between them. The DNA of the CDR3 is TGTGCCAGCAGTTTACAGGGTATTGAGACCCAGTACTTC. Translation: CASSLQGIETQYF.

The chain couples TRBV7-8 to TRBJ2-5; D uncertain. Per the germline V gene, CDR1 is SGHVS and CDR2 is FQNEAQ. The CDR3 loop spans 15 amino acids. Trimming removed 2 bases from V and 2 bases from J, with 12 bases in between. The CDR3 bases are TGTGCCAGCAGCTTATTCCTACAGACGCAAGAGACCCAGTACTTC. This codes for CASSLFLQTQETQYF.

The V call is TRBV7-9, the J call TRBJ2-1; 8 bases are shared with TRBD1. The V and J ends lost 5 bases and 7 bases, in that order; junction bases with no gene match: 10. This CDR3 spans 15 amino acids. In germline, CDR1 is SEHNR, CDR2 FQNEAQ (reference sequence). The CDR3 loop reads CASSQTGGTGNEQFF. The CDR3 DNA reads as TGTGCCAGCAGCCAAACAGGGGGTACAGGAAATGAGCAGTTCTTC.

The chain carries TRBV18 and TRBJ2-3; unclear D gene. This CDR3 spans 12 amino acids. Trimming stripped 4 bases from V and 4 bases from J, with 6 bases between. Germline loops: CDR1 KGHSH, CDR2 LQKENI. CDR3 loop: CASSLGADTQYF. The DNA of the CDR3 is TGTGCCAGCTCACTGGGCGCAGATACGCAGTATTTT.

The genes are TRBV27 and TRBJ2-7; 7 positions match TRBD2. Looked up from germline, CDR1 is MNHEY and CDR2 is SMNVEV (reference sequence). The junction had 1 base not matched to a gene; V was cut back by 8 bases and J by 0 bases. The length of the CDR3 is 12 residues. For the CDR3, the DNA is TGTGCCAGCGGGGACTACTCCTACGAGCAGTACTTC. Amino acids: CASGDYSYEQYF.